This TCR beta chain was captured in a study of T cells in Graves' hyperthyroidism and ophthalmopathy. V shed 5 bases, J shed 4 bases, and the junction held 8 bases outside the gene matches. Germline V CDR1 and CDR2: SGHAT, FQNNGV. The CDR3 has 15 residues. The investigators amplified TCR beta CDR3 regions from RNA transcripts. During a first-round RT-PCR of the TCR CDR3, the HTBI primer set was used. TCRdb independently ran MiXCR on the multiplex PCR reads; one entry per CDR3 protein. The table records hundreds of thousands of distinct CDR3 sequences, 14% of them present only once. Over 18 months, lack of ophthalmopathy progression marked Graves' hyperthyroidism as stable. Hyperthyroidism was newly diagnosed in patients aged 18 to 65 (duration under 2 months). This clonotype appeared many times.

Specimen: blood. The origin of this receptor is a woman aged 18-29 years with Graves' hyperthyroidism. The V and J genes are TRBV11-2 and TRBJ2-7; TRBD1 matches 10 bases. The CDR3 DNA follows: TGTGCCAGCAGCCCGGGACAGGGGTCCTCTTACGAGCAGTACTTC. Amino acids: CASSPGQGSSYEQYF.